One sample yielded the 29 T cell receptor beta chains listed below, sequenced in a study of cytomegalovirus exposure and HLA in healthy donors. Sequencing was performed with immunoSEQ multiplex PCR; in TCRdb, only in-frame clones are kept and a portion is missing. Of about 120,000 clones detected, around 89% appear once; the ten largest clones hold 6% to 7%. The source material was PBMCs. The receptors stem from a woman aged 18-30 years in good health and CMV-seropositive.

This clone has only one observation. CDR3: CASIGRVGQPQHF. The CDR3 nucleotides are TGTGCCAGTATAGGCAGGGTTGGCCAGCCCCAGCATTTT. J is TRBJ1-5 and V is TRBV19; a possible D gene is TRBD1 (5 bases). The CDR3 is 13 residues long. Looked up from germline, CDR1 is LNHDA and CDR2 is SQIVND (reference sequence). V was pared by 7 bases and J by 7 bases, with 14 bases between.

The J gene is TRBJ2-5, the V gene TRBV18, with TRBD2 identical over 9 bases. Trimming removed 0 bases from V and 3 bases from J; junction bases left unmatched: 2. CDR1 KGHSH and CDR2 LQKENI come from the germline V gene. The CDR3 loop spans 15 amino acids. Here the CDR3 reads CASSPPAGGKETQYF. CDR3 coding DNA: TGTGCCAGCTCACCACCAGCGGGAGGAAAAGAGACCCAGTACTTC.

This clone showed up just once. The chain combines TRBV28 with TRBJ1-3; the match to TRBD1 covers 7 bases. CDR3 size: 16 residues. J gave up 0 bases and V 6 bases, and 8 bases lay outside the gene matches. Germline V lookup: CDR1 MDHEN, CDR2 SYDVKM. The CDR3 DNA reads as TGTGCCAGCAGAGCCGTCAGGGACAGCTCTGGAAACACCATATATTTT. Encoded protein: CASRAVRDSSGNTIYF.

This sequence joins TRBV7-9 and TRBJ2-2, with 7 bases lining up with TRBD1. With 3 bases clipped from V and 4 bases from J, the junction kept 8 bases outside the gene matches. The CDR3 spans 16 residues. CDR1 and CDR2 from the germline V gene are SEHNR and FQNEAQ (reference sequence). As DNA, the CDR3 is TGTGCCAGCAGCTTGTGGGGACAGCTAAGCACCGGGGAGCTGTTTTTT. Translated, it gives CASSLWGQLSTGELFF. The whole variable domain, filled in from reference TRBV7-9 and TRBJ2-2, reads DTGVSQNPRHKITKRGQNVTFRCDPISEHNRLYWYRQTLGQGPEFLTYFQNEAQLEKSRLLSDRFSAERPKGSFSTLEIQRTEQGDSAMYLCASSLWGQLSTGELFFGEGSRLTVL.

This clone was seen a handful of times. The sample carries other DNA sequences with the same CDR3. The chain links TRBV5-5 to TRBJ1-2; D gene uncertain. The V end was cut by 4 bases, the J end by 4 bases, with 14 bases between. The CDR3 is 14 residues long. Germline V gives CDR1 SGHKS, CDR2 YYEKEE (reference sequence). The CDR3 nucleotides read TGTGCCAGCAGCCCCGACTCGGGTGGCTATGGCTACACCTTC. Amino acids: CASSPDSGGYGYTF.

This clone came up many times. The chain carries TRBV7-3 and TRBJ1-1; D possibly corresponds to TRBD1 (5 bases). The CDR3 has 14 amino acids. The germline V and J ends were trimmed by 4 bases and 1 base, with 10 bases remaining between them. Germline V CDR1 and CDR2: SGHTA, FQGTGA. CDR3 protein: CASSSGLPNTEAFF. The DNA for the CDR3 is TGTGCCAGCAGCTCGGGACTCCCGAACACTGAAGCTTTCTTT.

The chain couples TRBV2 to TRBJ1-2, with a tentative D call TRBD1 (6 bases). CDR3 length: 14 residues. With 5 bases removed from V and 5 bases from J, the gap between germline ends came to 15 bases. Germline CDR1 is SNHLY and CDR2 is FYNNEI. CDR3 sequence reads: CASSTARTDYGYTF. In DNA, the CDR3 is TGTGCCAGCAGTACCGCCCGGACAGATTATGGCTACACCTTC.

The chain joins TRBV7-2 to TRBJ2-7, with TRBD1 matching 7 bases. The CDR3 consists of 16 residues. Losses at the gene ends were 6 bases for V and 4 bases for J; bases not matched to a gene: 15. Per the germline V gene, CDR1 is SGHTA and CDR2 is FQGNSA. The CDR3 sequence is CASSVSTGQSPYEQYF. The CDR3 bases are TGTGCCAGCAGTGTTTCGACGGGACAGAGTCCTTACGAGCAGTACTTC.

The V and J genes are TRBV19 and TRBJ1-5, with D possibly being TRBD1 (5 bases). The V end was cut by 3 bases, the J end by 9 bases, with 12 bases between. This CDR3 contains 13 residues. Looked up from germline, CDR1 is LNHDA and CDR2 is SQIVND (reference sequence). CDR3 coding DNA: TGTGCCAGTAGTATCGGTGGGGGGAGGCCCCAGCATTTT. This encodes CASSIGGGRPQHF.

This sequence joins TRBV28 and TRBJ1-5, with unresolved D. The germline gives CDR1 MDHEN, CDR2 SYDVKM. This CDR3 comprises 14 residues. V shed 4 bases and J shed 1 base, with 8 bases lying between them. The CDR3 DNA reads as TGTGCCAGCAGTTGGGCCGTCAGCAATCAGCCCCAGCATTTT. This gives the protein CASSWAVSNQPQHF.

The chain combines TRBV27 with TRBJ2-1; D might be TRBD1 (6 bases). This CDR3 is 17 amino acids long. V was pared by 6 bases and J by 6 bases, with 24 bases between. Germline V gives CDR1 MNHEY, CDR2 SMNVEV (reference sequence). This CDR3 is CASSFSGSTGIGNEQFF. In nucleotides, the CDR3 is TGTGCCAGCAGCTTCAGCGGATCGACAGGAATCGGCAATGAGCAGTTCTTC.

The chain links TRBV6-1 to TRBJ1-6; D might be TRBD1 (6 bases). This CDR3 is built from 14 residues. Trimming took 2 bases from V and 9 from J, leaving 11 bases between them. Germline-derived CDR1 and CDR2 are MNHNS and SASEGT. CDR3 sequence: CASSELGARSPLHF. CDR3 DNA: TGTGCCAGCAGTGAACTGGGGGCGCGTTCACCCCTCCACTTT.

J is TRBJ1-5 and V is TRBV19; the match to TRBD1 covers 7 bases. Germline CDR1 reads LNHDA; CDR2 reads SQIVND (reference sequence). The CDR3 consists of 14 residues. The junction had 5 bases not matched to a gene; V was cut back by 5 bases and J by 4 bases. CDR3 residues: CASSLGQKNQPQHF. The CDR3 DNA reads TGTGCCAGTAGTTTGGGACAGAAAAATCAGCCCCAGCATTTT.

CDR3 DNA: TGTGCCAGCAGTTTGTCAACCGCGGGACAGAGGTCGGACGAGCAGTACTTC. Amino acids: CASSLSTAGQRSDEQYF. The chain links TRBV28 to TRBJ2-7, with D tentatively TRBD1 (7 bases). V was shortened by 3 bases and J by 5 bases, with 23 bases between the two germline ends. CDR3 length: 17 amino acids. Germline values: CDR1 MDHEN, CDR2 SYDVKM.

This rearrangement joins TRBV6-9 to TRBJ1-5; 8 positions match TRBD1. Trimming at V came to 11 bases and at J to 4 bases, leaving 7 bases not matched to a gene. This CDR3 contains 13 residues. Germline CDR1 is MNHGY and CDR2 is SVAAGI. DNA for the CDR3: TGTGCCGGCGGACGACAGGGGAATCAGCCCCAGCATTTT. Its translation is CAGGRQGNQPQHF.

This clone was picked up a small number of times. The chain recombines TRBV9 with TRBJ2-7; D gene unclear. The CDR3 has 13 residues. Germline V gives CDR1 SGDLS, CDR2 YYNGEE. Trimming cost V 4 bases and J 6 bases, with 14 bases left between them. DNA for the CDR3: TGTGCCAGCAGCCCTGCCCTTTCGGGCGAGCAGTACTTC. This gives the protein CASSPALSGEQYF.

This chain joins TRBV18 and TRBJ1-1; D may be TRBD1 (6 bases). Trimming took off 3 bases at V and 5 bases at J, with 7 bases between the two ends. CDR1 KGHSH and CDR2 LQKENI come from the germline V gene. CDR3 size: 12 residues. The CDR3 region is CASSPQGTEAFF. In DNA form, the CDR3 reads TGTGCCAGCTCACCGCAGGGGACTGAAGCTTTCTTT.

This clone was recorded once. V is TRBV6-5 and J is TRBJ1-2, with D possibly matching TRBD1 (6 bases). This CDR3 has 14 amino acids. V lost 5 bases and J 8 bases, leaving 18 bases between the germline ends. Germline V gives CDR1 MNHEY, CDR2 SVGAGI. This CDR3 is CASSTTQGGVGYTF. The CDR3 bases are TGTGCCAGCAGTACGACACAGGGTGGGGTGGGCTACACCTTC.

The V call is TRBV19, the J call TRBJ2-7; 9 bases align to TRBD2. Germline CDR1 reads LNHDA; CDR2 reads SQIVND (reference sequence). V was pared by 3 bases and J by 4 bases, with 7 bases of the junction left unmatched. There are 15 residues in the CDR3. CDR3 in amino acids: CASSMQAGGGYEQYF. The CDR3 nucleotides are TGTGCCAGTAGTATGCAAGCGGGGGGAGGATACGAGCAGTACTTC.

V is TRBV29-1 and J is TRBJ2-7, with D maybe TRBD2 (8 bases). Deletions cut 6 bases from V and 0 bases from J, with 18 bases between. The CDR3 has 15 amino acids. Germline CDR1 and CDR2: SQVTM and ANQGSEA. CDR3 amino acids: CSVQDGRDSSYEQYF. The CDR3 DNA reads as TGCAGCGTCCAAGACGGGAGGGACAGCTCCTACGAGCAGTACTTC.

This chain connects TRBV4-1 to TRBJ2-5; D might be TRBD1 (6 bases). The V end lost 0 bases, the J end lost 1 base, and 15 bases lay between the germline ends. Germline V lookup: CDR1 MGHRA, CDR2 YSYEKL. The CDR3 is made up of 17 amino acids. The DNA for the CDR3 is TGCGCCAGCAGCCAAGATCGAGGGGGATCGGGCCAAGAGACCCAGTACTTC. It is translated as CASSQDRGGSGQETQYF.

This clone has only one observation. The chain combines TRBV15 with TRBJ2-2; 7 bases are a match to TRBD1. V gave up 2 bases and J gave up 3 bases; unmatched junction bases: 12. Germline V gives CDR1 LNHNV, CDR2 YYDKDF (reference sequence). This CDR3 has 18 amino acids. The CDR3 loop is CATSRTHSPGQYTGELFF. The DNA of the CDR3 is TGTGCCACCAGCAGAACCCATTCACCGGGACAGTACACCGGGGAGCTGTTTTTT.

The chain couples TRBV2 to TRBJ1-1; D unresolved. This CDR3 contains 12 residues. Trimming removed 6 bases at V and 5 bases at J, with 10 bases between. Germline assignment: CDR1 SNHLY and CDR2 FYNNEI. This CDR3 is CASRPGRTEAFF. The CDR3 DNA sequence: TGTGCCAGCAGACCGGGGAGAACTGAAGCTTTCTTT.

This chain uses TRBV14 with TRBJ1-2; D is perhaps TRBD1 (5 bases). Germline lookup yields CDR1 SGHDN and CDR2 FVKESK. The CDR3 contains 14 residues. V lost 6 bases and J lost 5, with 16 bases in between. The CDR3 bases are TGTGCCAGCAGTCAAAGGCAAGGGACTTATGGCTACACCTTC. Translating it yields CASSQRQGTYGYTF.

The CDR3 DNA sequence: TGTGCCAGCAGCTTGGATACGGGGTCCTGGGAGACCCAGTACTTC. This sequence encodes CASSLDTGSWETQYF. V is TRBV5-6 and J is TRBJ2-5; maybe TRBD2 (5 bases). With 0 bases removed from V and 5 bases from J, the gap between germline ends came to 14 bases. The CDR3 has 15 residues. In germline, CDR1 is SGHDT, CDR2 YYEEEE.

This clone occurred a few times. The chain combines TRBV11-2 with TRBJ2-7, with 8 nucleotides matching TRBD2. V was clipped by 7 bases and J by 4 bases; unmatched bases: 6. CDR1 is SGHAT, CDR2 FQNNGV, per germline. CDR3 length: 13 amino acids. The CDR3 region has the DNA TGTGCCAGCAAGCAAGCGGGGGAGTACGAGCAGTACTTC. This gives the protein CASKQAGEYEQYF.

V is TRBV2 and J is TRBJ1-2; D gene uncertain. CDR1 is SNHLY and CDR2 is FYNNEI in the germline V gene. The germline V and J ends were trimmed by 6 bases and 8 bases, with 19 bases remaining between them. The CDR3 has 14 residues. DNA of the CDR3: TGTGCCAGCAGCCCACACCCGGGATCAGAGGGCTACACCTTC. Amino acids: CASSPHPGSEGYTF.

This chain uses TRBV7-2 with TRBJ2-3; 9 nucleotides align to TRBD2. Germline V lookup: CDR1 SGHTA, CDR2 FQGNSA. This CDR3 comprises 16 residues. V dropped 6 bases and J dropped 2; count of bases not matched to a gene: 9. The CDR3 region is CASRPTSGRTTDTQYF. Here the CDR3 DNA reads TGTGCCAGCAGACCTACTAGCGGGCGGACCACAGATACGCAGTATTTT.

The genes are TRBV19 and TRBJ1-5; D may be TRBD1 (5 bases). V lost 3 bases and J 4 bases, leaving 10 bases between the germline ends. The CDR3 runs 14 residues. The germline V gene has CDR1 LNHDA and CDR2 SQIVND (reference sequence). CDR3 DNA: TGTGCCAGTAGTATGCAGGGAGGGAATCAGCCCCAGCATTTT. Translation gives CASSMQGGNQPQHF. Supplemented by reference TRBV19 and TRBJ1-5, the full variable domain reads DGGITQSPKYLFRKEGQNVTLSCEQNLNHDAMYWYRQDPGQGLRLIYYSQIVNDFQKGDIAEGYSVSREKKESFPLTVTSAQKNPTAFYLCASSMQGGNQPQHFGDGTRLSIL.